This T cell receptor (beta chain) was sequenced in a study of blood T cell repertoires in COVID-19. At the level of the study: The study drew acute and convalescent COVID-19 samples from the United States, Italy and Spain.

Per the original data handling: Quantification of nucleated cells was approximated via reference gene primer amplification. The protocol was immunoSEQ multiplex PCR, while the TCRdb copy is restricted to in-frame clones and leaves out a portion. V and J calls and clone size are given by that table; D and trimming were obtained from the DNA. Of over 30,000 clones in the sample, around 80% are singletons; the top ten hold 41%. This CDR3 has 14 residues. J was trimmed by 1 base and V by 6 bases; bases with no gene match: 3. Germline loops: CDR1 MNHEY, CDR2 SVGAGI. Sequenced sample: peripheral blood. The TCR sequence derives from a man older than 75 with active or convalescent COVID-19. The chain employs TRBV6-5 and TRBJ2-3; 8 bases are shared with TRBD2. This chain's CDR3 is CASRLSGGTDTQYF. CDR3 nucleotide sequence: TGTGCCAGCAGACTTAGCGGGGGCACAGATACGCAGTATTTT.